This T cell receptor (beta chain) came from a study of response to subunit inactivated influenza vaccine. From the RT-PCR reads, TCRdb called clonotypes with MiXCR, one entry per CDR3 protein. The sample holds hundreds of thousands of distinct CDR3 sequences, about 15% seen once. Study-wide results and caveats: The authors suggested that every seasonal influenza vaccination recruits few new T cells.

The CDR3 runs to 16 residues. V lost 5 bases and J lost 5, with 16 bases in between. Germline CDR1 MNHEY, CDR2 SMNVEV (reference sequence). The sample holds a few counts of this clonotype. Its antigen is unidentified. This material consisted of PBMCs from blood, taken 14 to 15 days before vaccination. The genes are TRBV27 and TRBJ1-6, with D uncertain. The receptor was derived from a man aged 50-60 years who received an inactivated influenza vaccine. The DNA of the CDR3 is TGTGCCAGCAGTCCCCCCCGGGGTCTAAATAATTCACCCCTCCACTTT. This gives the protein CASSPPRGLNNSPLHF.